Many counts were recorded for the clone carrying this T cell receptor (beta chain). Germline V lookup: CDR1 LNHDA, CDR2 SQIVND (reference sequence). The CDR3 contains 16 residues. V lost 4 bases, J lost 0 bases, and 10 bases lay in between. Amplified TCR beta CDR3 regions derived from RNA transcripts. First-round RT-PCR with HTBI primers amplified the TCR CDR3 region. TCRdb ran MiXCR on the multiplex PCR reads and lists one entry per CDR3 protein. The table records some 400,000 distinct CDR3 sequences, about a fifth of them present only once. Hyperthyroidism patients were newly diagnosed, had disease duration under 2 months, and were aged 18 to 65 years. The data belong to a study of T cells in Graves' hyperthyroidism and ophthalmopathy.

The chain joins TRBV19 to TRBJ2-6; weak D call: TRBD1 (8 bases). This receptor was identified in a woman under 30 with Graves' hyperthyroidism. Sequenced sample: blood. CDR3 DNA sequence: TGTGCCAGTAGTAACAGGGGGGGCTCTGGGGCCAACGTCCTGACTTTC. The encoded protein is CASSNRGGSGANVLTF.